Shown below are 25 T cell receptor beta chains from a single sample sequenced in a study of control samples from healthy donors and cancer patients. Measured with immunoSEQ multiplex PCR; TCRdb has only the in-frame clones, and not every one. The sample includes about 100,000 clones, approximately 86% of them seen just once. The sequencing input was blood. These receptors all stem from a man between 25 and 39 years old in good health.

CDR3 nucleotides: TGTGCCAGCAGCCTCATTTTCGGCCCTAGCACAGATACGCAGTATTTT. It codes for CASSLIFGPSTDTQYF. The chain links TRBV12-1 to TRBJ2-3. TRBV12-1 is described as a pseudogene. The CDR3 has 16 amino acids.

CDR3 in amino acids: CASSWSGPGDTEAFF. The DNA of the CDR3 is TGTGCCAGCAGCTGGTCAGGGCCGGGAGACACTGAAGCTTTCTTT. This chain joins TRBV5-5 and TRBJ1-1; possibly TRBD1 for D (5 bases). The CDR3 consists of 15 residues. Germline V CDR1 and CDR2: SGHKS, YYEKEE (reference sequence). V was shortened by 3 bases and J by 3 bases, with 15 bases between the two germline ends.

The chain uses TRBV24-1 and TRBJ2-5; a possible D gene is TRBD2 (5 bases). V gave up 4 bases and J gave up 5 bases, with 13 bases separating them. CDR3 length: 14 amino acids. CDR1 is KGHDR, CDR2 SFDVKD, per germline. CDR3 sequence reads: CATSDGKGWETQYF. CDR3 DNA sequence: TGTGCCACCAGTGACGGGAAGGGTTGGGAGACCCAGTACTTC.

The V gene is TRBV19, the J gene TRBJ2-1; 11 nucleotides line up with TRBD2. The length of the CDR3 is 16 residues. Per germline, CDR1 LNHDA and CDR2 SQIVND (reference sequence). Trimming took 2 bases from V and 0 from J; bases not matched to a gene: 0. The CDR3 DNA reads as TGTGCCAGTAGTATAACTAGCGGGAGCTCCTACAATGAGCAGTTCTTC. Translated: CASSITSGSSYNEQFF.

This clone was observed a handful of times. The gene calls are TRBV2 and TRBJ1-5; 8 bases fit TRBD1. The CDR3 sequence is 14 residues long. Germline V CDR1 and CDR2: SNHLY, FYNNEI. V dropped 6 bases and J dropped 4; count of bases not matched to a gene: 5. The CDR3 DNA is TGTGCCAGCAGCGGACAGGGAGGGAATCAGCCCCAGCATTTT. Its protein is CASSGQGGNQPQHF.

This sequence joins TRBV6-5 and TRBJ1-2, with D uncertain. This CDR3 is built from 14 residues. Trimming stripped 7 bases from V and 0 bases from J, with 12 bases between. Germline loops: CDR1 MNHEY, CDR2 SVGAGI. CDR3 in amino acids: CASTIGRANYGYTF. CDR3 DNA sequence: TGTGCCAGCACCATAGGACGGGCTAACTATGGCTACACCTTC.

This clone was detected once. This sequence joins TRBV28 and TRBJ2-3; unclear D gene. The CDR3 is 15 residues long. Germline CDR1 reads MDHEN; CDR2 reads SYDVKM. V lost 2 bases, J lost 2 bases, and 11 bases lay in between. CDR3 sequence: CASSLVGELTDTQYF. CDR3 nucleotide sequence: TGTGCCAGCAGTTTAGTTGGGGAACTCACAGATACGCAGTATTTT.

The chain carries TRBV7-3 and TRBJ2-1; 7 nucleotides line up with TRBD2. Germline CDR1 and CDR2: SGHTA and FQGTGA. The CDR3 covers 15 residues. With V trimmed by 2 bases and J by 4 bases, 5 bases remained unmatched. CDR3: CASSLGASGYNEQFF. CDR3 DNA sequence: TGTGCCAGCAGCTTAGGGGCTAGCGGATACAATGAGCAGTTCTTC.

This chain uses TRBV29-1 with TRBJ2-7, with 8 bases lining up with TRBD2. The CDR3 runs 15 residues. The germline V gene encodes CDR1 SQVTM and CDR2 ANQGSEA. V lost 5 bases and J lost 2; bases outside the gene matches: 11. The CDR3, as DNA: TGCAGCGTTTCCCGGGGGGTAGCGGGGCCCTACGAGCAGTACTTC. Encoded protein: CSVSRGVAGPYEQYF.

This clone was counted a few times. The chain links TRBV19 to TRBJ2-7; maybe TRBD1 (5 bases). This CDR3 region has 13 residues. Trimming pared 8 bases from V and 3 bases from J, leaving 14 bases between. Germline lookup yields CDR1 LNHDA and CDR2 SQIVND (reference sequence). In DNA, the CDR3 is TGTGCCAGTTCCGAGGACACCCGCTACGAGCAGTACTTC. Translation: CASSEDTRYEQYF.

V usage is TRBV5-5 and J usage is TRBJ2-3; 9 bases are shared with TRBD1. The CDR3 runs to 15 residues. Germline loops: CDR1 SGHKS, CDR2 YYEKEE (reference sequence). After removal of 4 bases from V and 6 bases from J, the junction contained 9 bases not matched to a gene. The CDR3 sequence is CASSAAGTGWDTQYF. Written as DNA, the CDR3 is TGTGCCAGCAGCGCTGCCGGGACAGGGTGGGATACGCAGTATTTT.

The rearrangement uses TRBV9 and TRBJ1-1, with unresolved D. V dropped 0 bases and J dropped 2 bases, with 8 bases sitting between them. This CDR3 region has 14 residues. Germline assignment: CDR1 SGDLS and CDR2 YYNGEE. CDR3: CASSVVLGNTEAFF. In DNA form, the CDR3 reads TGTGCCAGCAGCGTAGTTTTGGGAAACACTGAAGCTTTCTTT.

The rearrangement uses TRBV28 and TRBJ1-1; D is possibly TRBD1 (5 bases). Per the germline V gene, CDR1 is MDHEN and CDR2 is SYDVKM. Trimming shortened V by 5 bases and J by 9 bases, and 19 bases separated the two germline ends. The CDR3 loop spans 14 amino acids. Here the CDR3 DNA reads TGTGCCAGCAGTCCTAAAATCGGGGGTTCAAAAGCTTTCTTT. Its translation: CASSPKIGGSKAFF.

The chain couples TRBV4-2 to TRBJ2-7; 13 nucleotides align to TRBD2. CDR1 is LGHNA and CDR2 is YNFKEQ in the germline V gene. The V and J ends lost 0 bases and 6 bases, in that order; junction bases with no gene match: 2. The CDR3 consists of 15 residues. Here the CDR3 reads CASSQELAGGLEQYF. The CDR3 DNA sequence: TGTGCCAGCAGCCAAGAACTAGCGGGAGGGCTCGAGCAGTACTTC.

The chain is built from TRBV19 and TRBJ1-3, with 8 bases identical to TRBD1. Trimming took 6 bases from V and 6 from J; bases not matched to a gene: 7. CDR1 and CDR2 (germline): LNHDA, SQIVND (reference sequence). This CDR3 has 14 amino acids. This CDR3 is CASRPGQVKNTIYF. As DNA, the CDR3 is TGTGCCAGTAGACCGGGACAGGTTAAAAACACCATATATTTT.

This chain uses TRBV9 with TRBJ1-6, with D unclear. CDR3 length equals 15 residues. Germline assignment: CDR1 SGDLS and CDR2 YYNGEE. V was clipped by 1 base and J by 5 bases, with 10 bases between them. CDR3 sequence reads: CASSVHHGDNSPLHF. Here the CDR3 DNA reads TGTGCCAGCAGCGTACACCATGGGGATAATTCACCCCTCCACTTT.

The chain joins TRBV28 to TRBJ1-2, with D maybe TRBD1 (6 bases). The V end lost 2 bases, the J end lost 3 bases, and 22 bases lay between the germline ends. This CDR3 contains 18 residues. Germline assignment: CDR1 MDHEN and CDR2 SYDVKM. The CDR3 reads CASSLVGTFRQAYYGYTF. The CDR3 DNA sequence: TGTGCCAGCAGTTTAGTTGGTACTTTTAGACAGGCCTACTATGGCTACACCTTC.

CDR3 in DNA: TGTGCCAGCAGTTTATCATCGGCATCGGCTTGGACAGATACGCAGTATTTT. It encodes CASSLSSASAWTDTQYF. The chain employs TRBV27 and TRBJ2-3; D call uncertain. The germline gives CDR1 MNHEY, CDR2 SMNVEV (reference sequence). The CDR3 has 17 amino acids. Between the trimmed V and J ends, which lost 0 bases and 3 bases, there was a span of 16 bases.

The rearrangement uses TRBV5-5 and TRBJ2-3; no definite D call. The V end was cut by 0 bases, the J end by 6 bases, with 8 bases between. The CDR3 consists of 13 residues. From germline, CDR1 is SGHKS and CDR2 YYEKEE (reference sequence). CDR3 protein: CASSLAFPDTQYF. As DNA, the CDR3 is TGTGCCAGCAGCTTGGCATTTCCGGATACGCAGTATTTT. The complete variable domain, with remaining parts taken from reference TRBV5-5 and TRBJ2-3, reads DAGVTQSPTHLIKTRGQQVTLRCSPISGHKSVSWYQQVLGQGPQFIFQYYEKEERGRGNFPDRFSARQFPNYSSELNVNALLLGDSALYLCASSLAFPDTQYFGPGTRLTVL.

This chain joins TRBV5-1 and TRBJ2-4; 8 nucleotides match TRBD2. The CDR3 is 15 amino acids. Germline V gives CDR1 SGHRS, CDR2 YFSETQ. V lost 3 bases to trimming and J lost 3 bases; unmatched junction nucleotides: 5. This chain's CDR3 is CASSYSGTSKNIQYF. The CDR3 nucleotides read TGCGCCAGCAGCTACAGCGGGACTAGCAAAAACATTCAGTACTTC.

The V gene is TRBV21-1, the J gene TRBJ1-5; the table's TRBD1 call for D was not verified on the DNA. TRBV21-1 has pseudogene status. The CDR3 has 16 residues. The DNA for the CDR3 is TGTGCCAGCAGCAAGGACAGGGGGCGGGGCAATCAGCCCCAGCATTTT. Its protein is CASSKDRGRGNQPQHF.

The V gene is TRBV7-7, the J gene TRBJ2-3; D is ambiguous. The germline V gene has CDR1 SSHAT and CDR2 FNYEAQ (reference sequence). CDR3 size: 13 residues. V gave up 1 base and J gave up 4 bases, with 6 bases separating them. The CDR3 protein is CASSLVTSDTQYF. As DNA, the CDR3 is TGTGCCAGCAGCTTAGTTACCTCAGATACGCAGTATTTT.

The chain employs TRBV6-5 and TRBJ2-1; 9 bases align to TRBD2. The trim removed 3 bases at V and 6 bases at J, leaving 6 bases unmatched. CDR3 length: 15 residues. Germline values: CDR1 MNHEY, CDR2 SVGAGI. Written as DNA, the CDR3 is TGTGCCAGCAGTTATAGCGGGAGAGATAGCAATGAGCAGTTCTTC. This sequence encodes CASSYSGRDSNEQFF.

The CDR3 region is CASRTRGQGVSPLHF. As DNA, the CDR3 is TGTGCCAGCAGAACCAGAGGCCAGGGCGTTTCACCCCTCCACTTT. The chain has TRBV28 and TRBJ1-6, with D maybe TRBD1 (5 bases). The CDR3 has 15 amino acids. V lost 6 bases, J lost 9 bases, and 18 bases lay in between. From germline, CDR1 is MDHEN and CDR2 SYDVKM.

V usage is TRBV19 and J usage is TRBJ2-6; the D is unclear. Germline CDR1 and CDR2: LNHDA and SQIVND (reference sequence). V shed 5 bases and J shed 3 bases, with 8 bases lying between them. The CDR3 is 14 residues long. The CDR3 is CASSWSSGANVLTF. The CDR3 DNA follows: TGTGCCAGTAGTTGGTCTAGTGGGGCCAACGTCCTGACTTTC.